The 8 T cell receptor beta chains reported below all come from one sample, sequenced in a study of T cells in Graves' hyperthyroidism and ophthalmopathy. Template material for amplifying TCR beta CDR3 regions consisted of RNA transcripts. The TCR CDR3 was amplified in a first-round RT-PCR using the HTBI primer set. MiXCR, applied by TCRdb to the multiplex PCR reads, yields one record per CDR3 protein. The top ten clones hold over 15% of a sample with around 700,000 distinct CDR3 sequences, approximately 18% of them seen once. Sequencing input: blood. The origin of the receptors is a woman between 50 and 59 years old with Graves' hyperthyroidism that later progressed to Graves' ophthalmopathy.

About this clonotype itself: A much more abundant neighbour one base away suggests this may be a read error. The CDR3 ends on some other residue instead of the conserved phenylalanine or tryptophan, so this is likely a read error. V gene TRBV4-2 combines with J gene TRBJ1-1; 8 nucleotides agree with TRBD1. CDR1 LGHNA and CDR2 YNFKEQ come from the germline V gene. V gave up 1 base and J gave up 1 base; unmatched junction bases: 5. The CDR3 runs to 16 residues. CDR3 nucleotide sequence: TGTGCCAGCAGCCAAGCAGGGGGCCCGGCGAACACTGAAGCTTTCCTT. This sequence encodes CASSQAGGPANTEAFL.

J is TRBJ2-1 and V is TRBV10-3, with 8 positions matching TRBD1. Per the germline V gene, CDR1 is ENHRY and CDR2 is SYGVKD. The V and J ends lost 5 bases and 8 bases, in that order; junction bases with no gene match: 8. CDR3 length: 14 residues. The CDR3 region is CAISFSDRGDEQFF. CDR3 nucleotides: TGTGCCATCAGTTTTTCCGACAGGGGTGATGAGCAGTTCTTC.

This clonotype was seen more than once but under ten times. This chain connects TRBV12-3 or TRBV12-4 to TRBJ2-1; a weak D match, TRBD2 (5 bases). V was trimmed by 5 bases and J by 9 bases, leaving 14 bases between them. There are 13 residues in the CDR3. In nucleotides, the CDR3 is TGTGCCAGCAGTGCTTACGGGGTGCTTGAGCAGTTCTTC. Translating gives CASSAYGVLEQFF.

A few counts support this clonotype. The chain joins TRBV29-1 to TRBJ1-1; no firm D call. The CDR3 has 14 residues. The V end lost 0 bases, the J end lost 1 base, and 9 bases lay between the germline ends. Germline values: CDR1 SQVTM, CDR2 ANQGSEA. CDR3 in DNA: TGCAGCGTTGAAGAGGCCAGTACGAACACTGAAGCTTTCTTT. Its protein is CSVEEASTNTEAFF.

As for this clonotype: One junction end does not reproduce the germline sequence, and a read error may be involved. The chain combines TRBV5-1 with TRBJ1-2, with D possibly being TRBD1 (5 bases). Germline V gene lookup returns CDR1 SGHRS and CDR2 YFSETQ. This CDR3 region has 15 residues. The CDR3 sequence is CASSKSSGPNYGYTF. CDR3 bases: TGTGCCAGCAGCAAAAGCTCGGGGCCAAACTATGGCTACACCTTC.

Only a few counts were recorded for this clonotype. The genes are TRBV4-1 and TRBJ2-2; D perhaps matches TRBD2 (5 bases). Germline CDR1 reads MGHRA; CDR2 reads YSYEKL. Trimming pared 0 bases from V and 6 bases from J, leaving 14 bases between. The CDR3 loop spans 16 amino acids. The DNA of the CDR3 is TGCGCCAGCAGCCAAGACGAGGGCGCCGGGTCCGGGGAGCTGTTTTTT. Residues: CASSQDEGAGSGELFF.

In its sample, this clonotype was seen many times. The chain is built from TRBV3-1 and TRBJ2-3, with no clear D. There are 13 residues in the CDR3. CDR1 is LGHDT and CDR2 is YNNKEL in the germline V gene (reference sequence). The V end lost 4 bases, the J end lost 2 bases, and 7 bases lay between the germline ends. Here the CDR3 reads CASSRGNTDTQYF. In nucleotides, the CDR3 is TGTGCCAGCAGCCGTGGGAACACAGATACGCAGTATTTT.

Many counts were recorded for this clonotype. The junction shows a germline mismatch at one end, possibly a read error. This chain connects TRBV10-1 to TRBJ1-1; D gene uncertain. The germline V gene has CDR1 WNHNN and CDR2 SYGVQD (reference sequence). This CDR3 contains 13 residues. The CDR3 sequence: CASSESGGTEAFF. The CDR3 bases are TGTGCCAGCAGTGAGAGTGGTGGAACTGAAGCTTTCTTT.